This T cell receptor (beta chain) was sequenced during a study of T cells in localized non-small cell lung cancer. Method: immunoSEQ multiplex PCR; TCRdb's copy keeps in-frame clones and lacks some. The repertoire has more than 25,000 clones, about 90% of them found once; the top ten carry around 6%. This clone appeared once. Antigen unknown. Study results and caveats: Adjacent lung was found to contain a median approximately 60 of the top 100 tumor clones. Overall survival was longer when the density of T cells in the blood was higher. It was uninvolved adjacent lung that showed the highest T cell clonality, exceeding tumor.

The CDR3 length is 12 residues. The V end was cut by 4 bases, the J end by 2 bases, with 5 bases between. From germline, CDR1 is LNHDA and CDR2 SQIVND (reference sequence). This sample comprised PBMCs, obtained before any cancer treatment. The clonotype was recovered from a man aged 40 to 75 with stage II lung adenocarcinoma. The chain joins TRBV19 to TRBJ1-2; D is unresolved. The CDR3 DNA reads TGTGCCAGTAGTAGTCTCAACTATGGCTACACCTTC. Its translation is CASSSLNYGYTF.